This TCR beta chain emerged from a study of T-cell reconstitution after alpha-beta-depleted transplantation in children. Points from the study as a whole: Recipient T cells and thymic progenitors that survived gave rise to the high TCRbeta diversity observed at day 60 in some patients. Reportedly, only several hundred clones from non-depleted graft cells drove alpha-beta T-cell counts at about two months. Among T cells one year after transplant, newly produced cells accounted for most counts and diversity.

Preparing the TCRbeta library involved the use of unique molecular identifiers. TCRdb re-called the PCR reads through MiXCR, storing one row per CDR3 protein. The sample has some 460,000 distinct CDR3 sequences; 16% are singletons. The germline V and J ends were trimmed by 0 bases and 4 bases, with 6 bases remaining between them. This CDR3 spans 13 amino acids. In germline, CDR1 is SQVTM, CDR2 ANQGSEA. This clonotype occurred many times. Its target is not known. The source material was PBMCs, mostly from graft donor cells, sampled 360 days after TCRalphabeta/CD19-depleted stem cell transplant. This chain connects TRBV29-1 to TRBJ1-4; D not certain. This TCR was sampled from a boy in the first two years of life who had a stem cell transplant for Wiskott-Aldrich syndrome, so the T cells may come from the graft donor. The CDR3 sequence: CSVEDHLNEKLFF. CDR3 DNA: TGCAGCGTTGAAGACCACCTTAATGAAAAACTGTTTTTT.